This T cell receptor (beta chain) was identified in a study of cytomegalovirus exposure and HLA in healthy donors. The CDR3 contains 17 residues. CDR1 and CDR2 from the germline V gene are MNHEY and SMNVEV (reference sequence). V trimming: 6 bases; J trimming: 4 bases; junction bases outside the gene matches: 15. At sampling all donors were nominally healthy, likely with unrecorded immune exposures. With 60 Vbeta and 13 Jbeta primers, the PCR was carried out. Only in-frame clones appear in the TCRdb table, and some are missing; sequencing was by immunoSEQ multiplex PCR. Among 150,000 or so clones listed, about 73% were seen once.

This sequence joins TRBV27 and TRBJ2-3; TRBD2 matches 8 bases. Material for sequencing was PBMCs. This TCR derives from a woman in her forties in good health and CMV-seronegative. DNA of the CDR3: TGTGCCAGCAGCCCCATTTGGACTAGCCGAAATTCAGATACGCAGTATTTT. Its protein product is CASSPIWTSRNSDTQYF.